This T cell receptor beta chain was captured in a study of ipilimumab plus nivolumab after autologous stem cell transplantation (dated by TCRdb to about 2021). For the wider study: The median number of doses that trial patients received was a few for ipilimumab and 8 or 9 for nivolumab. Primary refractory and relapsed disease were included in the DLBCL cohort, with 18-month progression-free survival of around 88% and 27%, respectively. Patients in the trial were undergoing autologous transplant and had high-risk diffuse large B cell lymphoma, mature T cell lymphoma, or multiple myeloma. The intent-to-treat population of the trial was made up of 35 to 40 patients.

Preparation of the library involved the immunoSEQ multiplex PCR assay. Not all clones reach the TCRdb copy of this immuneACCESS table, which keeps in-frame sequences only. Checked studies attribute under half of the gap to unresolved V genes and leave the rest unexplained. Recorded for this sample are roughly 11,000 clones; roughly two thirds of them occurred a single time. Jointly, the top ten make up about 28% of the sample. Study-wide conclusions, independent of this receptor: The authors stated that profiles of the T cell receptor repertoire, regulatory T cell phenotype and gut microbiota provided a biologic rationale for studying this approach further. Combined checkpoint inhibition as post-transplant consolidation was concluded by the authors to appear tolerable.

A word on this clone: Its antigen remains unidentified. No base quality information exists; no much larger clone differs at one position.

Ipilimumab was given at 1 mg/kg intravenously on day 1 of selected weeks, and checkpoint therapy started 14 to 28 days after autologous transplant. The nivolumab dose was 3 mg/kg intravenously, delivered on day 1 of weeks 1, 4, 7, 10, and every two weeks through week 26. This Phase Ib clinical trial tested ipilimumab plus nivolumab, a combined checkpoint inhibition, as consolidation after autologous stem cell transplantation. The source is a male donor with diffuse large B-cell lymphoma. The sample here was PBMCs, taken in a trial of ipilimumab plus nivolumab as post-transplant consolidation.

The CDR3 protein is CASSEGAGGAYEQYF. The bases are TGTGCCAGCAGTGAAGGGGCGGGCGGTGCCTACGAGCAGTACTTC. The V gene is TRBV6-1 and the J gene is TRBJ2-7; tentative D gene TRBD2, with 5 bases matching. From a lookup of the germline V gene, CDR1 and CDR2 are MNHNS and SASEGT. The CDR3 measures 15 amino acids from cysteine to phenylalanine. Just CDR3 DNA is preserved here, 45 bases in frame from base 1. V is pared back by 1 base and J by 2 bases, with 12 bases lying between the germline termini.